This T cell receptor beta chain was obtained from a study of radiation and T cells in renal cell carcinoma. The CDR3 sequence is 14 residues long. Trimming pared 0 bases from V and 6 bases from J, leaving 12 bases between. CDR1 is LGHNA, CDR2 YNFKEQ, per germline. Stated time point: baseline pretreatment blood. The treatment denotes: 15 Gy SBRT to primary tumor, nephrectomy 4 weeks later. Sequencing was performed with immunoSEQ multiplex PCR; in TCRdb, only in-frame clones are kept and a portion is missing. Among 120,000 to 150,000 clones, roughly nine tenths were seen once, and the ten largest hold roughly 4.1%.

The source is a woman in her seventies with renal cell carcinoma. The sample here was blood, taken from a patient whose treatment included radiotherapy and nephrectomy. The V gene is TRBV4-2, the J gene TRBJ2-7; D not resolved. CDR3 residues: CASSQDGRATEQYF. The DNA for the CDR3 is TGTGCCAGCAGCCAAGATGGCCGGGCGACCGAGCAGTACTTC.